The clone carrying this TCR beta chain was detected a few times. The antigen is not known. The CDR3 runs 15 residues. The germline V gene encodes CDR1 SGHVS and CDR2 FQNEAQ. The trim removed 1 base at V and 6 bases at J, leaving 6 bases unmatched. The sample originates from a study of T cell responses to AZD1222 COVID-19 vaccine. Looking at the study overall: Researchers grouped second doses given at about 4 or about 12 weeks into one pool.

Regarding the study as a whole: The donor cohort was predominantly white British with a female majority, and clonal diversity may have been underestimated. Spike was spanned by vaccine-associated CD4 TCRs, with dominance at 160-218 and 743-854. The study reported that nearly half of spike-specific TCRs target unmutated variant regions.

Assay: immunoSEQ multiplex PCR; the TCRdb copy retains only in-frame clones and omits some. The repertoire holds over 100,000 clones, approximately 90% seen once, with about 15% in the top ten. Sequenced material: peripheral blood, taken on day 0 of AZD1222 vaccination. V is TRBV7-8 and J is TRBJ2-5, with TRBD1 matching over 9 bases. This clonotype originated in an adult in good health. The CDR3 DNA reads TGTGCCAGCAGCTTAGAGGGACAGGGCGTAAAGACCCAGTACTTC. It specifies CASSLEGQGVKTQYF.